One sample yielded the 7 T cell receptor beta chains listed below, sequenced in a study of molecular identifiers for immune sequencing clone quantification. TCRdb ran MiXCR on the PCR reads and lists one entry per CDR3 protein. The sample gives some 65,000 distinct CDR3 sequences, roughly 20% of which show up once; around 1.5% is in the top ten. The sequenced material came from naive CD8+ T cells from blood, with Jurkat cell RNA spiked in. Subset specified: FACS-sorted CD8+CD4-CCR7+CD45RA+ naive T cells. These TCRs come from a human donor in good health. Some libraries in this study had Jurkat cell RNA spiked in.

This clonotype showed up many times. The chain uses TRBV27 and TRBJ2-2, with D possibly called TRBD1 or TRBD2 (5 bases each). Germline CDR1 is MNHEY and CDR2 is SMNVEV (reference sequence). The CDR3 extends over 13 amino acids. Trimming removed 6 bases at V and 2 bases at J, with 7 bases between. CDR3 coding DNA: TGTGCCAGCAGCGGGACCAACACCGGGGAGCTGTTTTTT. It yields the protein CASSGTNTGELFF.

In its sample, this clonotype was seen many times. CDR3 nucleotide sequence: TGTGCCAGCAGCCTGACCTGGCAGACTAGCGCGCAAGAGACCCAGTACTTC. This encodes CASSLTWQTSAQETQYF. This chain links TRBV7-2 with TRBJ2-5; 8 bases are shared with TRBD2. The V and J ends lost 5 bases and 2 bases, in that order; junction bases with no gene match: 13. Germline CDR1 reads SGHTA; CDR2 reads FQGNSA. The CDR3 runs 17 residues.

V is TRBV7-9 and J is TRBJ2-7, with D unclear. The V and J ends lost 4 bases and 0 bases respectively, with 7 bases between them. CDR3 length equals 13 residues. Germline V gene sequence: CDR1 SEHNR, CDR2 FQNEAQ (reference sequence). The DNA for the CDR3 is TGTGCCAGCAGCTCCCATAGCTCCTACGAGCAGTACGTC. Amino acids: CASSSHSSYEQYV.

The chain uses TRBV13 and TRBJ2-7; D gene unclear. V lost 5 bases to trimming and J lost 6 bases, with 29 bases between them. CDR1 is PRHDT, CDR2 FYEKMQ, per germline (reference sequence). The CDR3 contains 18 residues. The chain's CDR3 is CASSPVIGGSFSTGEQYF. As DNA, the CDR3 is TGTGCCAGCAGCCCCGTGATTGGTGGTAGCTTTTCTACTGGCGAGCAGTACTTC.

In its sample, this clonotype was seen many times. This rearrangement joins TRBV4-1 to TRBJ2-1, with 8 bases aligning to TRBD1. V was clipped by 0 bases and J by 8 bases; unmatched bases: 12. From germline, CDR1 is MGHRA and CDR2 YSYEKL. The CDR3 consists of 17 residues. The CDR3 nucleotides are TGCGCCAGCAGCCAAGATCTAAGGCAGGGGGCTAGAGATGAGCAGTTCTTC. This translates into CASSQDLRQGARDEQFF.

This clonotype was observed a few times. The CDR3 region is CASSAGTGGFYEQYF. The CDR3 nucleotides read TGTGCCAGTAGTGCCGGGACAGGGGGCTTCTACGAGCAGTACTTC. The V gene is TRBV19, the J gene TRBJ2-7, with TRBD1 matching over 12 bases. After removal of 5 bases from V and 3 bases from J, the junction contained 5 bases not matched to a gene. This CDR3 spans 15 amino acids. Per the germline V gene, CDR1 is LNHDA and CDR2 is SQIVND (reference sequence).

This clonotype was recorded many times. The chain has TRBV28 and TRBJ1-5, with 7 bases matching TRBD1. J gave up 7 bases and V 8 bases, and 5 bases lay outside the gene matches. This CDR3 spans 12 amino acids. Germline CDR1 MDHEN, CDR2 SYDVKM. In nucleotides, the CDR3 is TGTGCCAGCTACAGGGGTAACCAGCCCCAGCATTTT. Translating gives CASYRGNQPQHF.